Following are 16 T cell receptor beta chains from one sample sequenced in a study of Tregs in tolerant kidney transplant recipients. Libraries were prepared by immunoSEQ multiplex PCR; TCRdb keeps only in-frame clonotypes and omits some of them. The data contain about 21,000 clones, about 85% of them singletons. The nonmyeloablative bone marrow transplants came from related graft donors, with transient mixed chimerism. The material sequenced was CD8+ T cells from blood (PBMCs), taken 6 months after the transplant. The receptors stem from a human patient who received a combined kidney and bone marrow transplant. Part of the T cells may come from the graft donor.

The chain couples TRBV7-6 to TRBJ2-2, with TRBD1 identical over 9 bases. The CDR3 has 15 residues. Germline V gene sequence: CDR1 SGHVS, CDR2 FNYEAQ. The V and J ends lost 1 base and 3 bases, in that order; junction bases with no gene match: 0. CDR3 nucleotides: TGTGCCAGCAGCTTAGGACAGGGGGACACCGGGGAGCTGTTTTTT. Translated, it gives CASSLGQGDTGELFF.

The DNA of the CDR3 is TGTGCCAGCACCCTCTTAGCGGGAGCAGTTAACAATGAGCAGTTCTTC. The encoded protein is CASTLLAGAVNNEQFF. The gene calls are TRBV7-8 and TRBJ2-1, with 9 bases that match TRBD2. There are 16 residues in the CDR3. Germline lookup yields CDR1 SGHVS and CDR2 FQNEAQ. V lost 7 bases and J lost 5; bases outside the gene matches: 12.

This chain connects TRBV13 to TRBJ1-6, with D maybe TRBD1 (6 bases). The CDR3 runs 14 residues. CDR1 PRHDT and CDR2 FYEKMQ come from the germline V gene (reference sequence). V shed 2 bases and J shed 9 bases, with 11 bases lying between them. CDR3 loop: CASSLTVRGSPLHF. CDR3 in DNA: TGTGCCAGCAGCTTAACGGTCAGGGGTTCACCCCTCCACTTT.

V gene TRBV7-9 combines with J gene TRBJ2-5; D is perhaps TRBD2 (5 bases). The J call is uncertain, as TRBJ2-7 better fits the DNA end. The CDR3 length is 13 residues. Germline V CDR1 and CDR2: SEHNR, FQNEAQ (reference sequence). CDR3 amino acids: CASSLAGSREQYF. Written as DNA, the CDR3 is TGTGCCAGCAGCTTAGCGGGGAGCCGCGAGCAGTACTTC.

The chain couples TRBV7-6 to TRBJ2-7, with 8 bases fitting TRBD2. CDR1 SGHVS and CDR2 FNYEAQ come from the germline V gene. The CDR3 runs 14 residues. J lost 5 bases, V lost 1 base, and 4 bases had no gene match. The DNA of the CDR3 is TGTGCCAGCAGCTTAGAGGTGGGACTAGACGAGCAGTACTTC. Translating it yields CASSLEVGLDEQYF.

The chain uses TRBV4-1 and TRBJ2-7, with 7 positions matching TRBD1. CDR1 and CDR2 from the germline V gene are MGHRA and YSYEKL. There are 15 residues in the CDR3. Trimming at V came to 1 base and at J to 5 bases, leaving 8 bases not matched to a gene. CDR3 DNA: TGCGCCAGCAGCCAAGTGGAGACAGGGAACCACGAGCAGTACTTC. Translated: CASSQVETGNHEQYF.

J is TRBJ1-2 and V is TRBV10-3, with 8 bases that match TRBD1. Looked up from germline, CDR1 is ENHRY and CDR2 is SYGVKD. The CDR3 is 14 amino acids. V trimming: 10 bases; J trimming: 5 bases; junction bases outside the gene matches: 12. In DNA, the CDR3 is TGTGCCAGCACTTTCAGGGGGCGCGGATATGGCTACACCTTC. Amino acids: CASTFRGRGYGYTF.

This clone was counted once. This sequence joins TRBV5-5 and TRBJ2-7; 10 nucleotides line up with TRBD1. CDR1 and CDR2 from the germline V gene are SGHKS and YYEKEE (reference sequence). This CDR3 region has 15 residues. V lost 5 bases and J lost 1; bases outside the gene matches: 6. The CDR3 is CASSWDRGISYEQYF. In DNA form, the CDR3 reads TGTGCCAGCAGTTGGGACAGGGGTATTTCCTACGAGCAGTACTTC.

The rearrangement uses TRBV6-5 and TRBJ2-7; possible D gene TRBD2, 6 bases. The CDR3 covers 14 residues. Per the germline V gene, CDR1 is MNHEY and CDR2 is SVGAGI. V lost 7 bases and J 5 bases, leaving 18 bases between the germline ends. In DNA form, the CDR3 reads TGTGCCAGCAAAACCGGGACTCCTTCCCACGAGCAGTACTTC. Translation: CASKTGTPSHEQYF.

The chain couples TRBV25-1 to TRBJ2-1; TRBD2 matches 7 bases. The CDR3 has 11 amino acids. Per the germline V gene, CDR1 is MGHDK and CDR2 is SYGVNS. The V and J ends lost 6 bases and 10 bases, in that order; junction bases with no gene match: 3. This CDR3 is CASRKAGEQFF. The DNA of the CDR3 is TGTGCCAGCAGAAAAGCGGGGGAGCAGTTCTTC.

This clone was counted only a few times. This chain uses TRBV29-1 with TRBJ2-2; D perhaps matches TRBD2 (6 bases). The CDR3 is made up of 15 amino acids. Germline values: CDR1 SQVTM, CDR2 ANQGSEA. The V end lost 3 bases, the J end lost 0 bases, and 11 bases lay between the germline ends. CDR3 coding DNA: TGCAGCGTTGAGGAGGGGACCGCGAACACCGGGGAGCTGTTTTTT. As protein: CSVEEGTANTGELFF.

The sample holds a few counts of this clone. The genes are TRBV4-2 and TRBJ1-2; D is ambiguous. The germline CDR1 and CDR2 sequences are LGHNA and YNFKEQ. V gave up 4 bases and J gave up 3 bases, with 9 bases separating them. The CDR3 has 13 amino acids. CDR3 DNA: TGTGCCAGCAGCCGCGAGGGTGACTATGGCTACACCTTC. Its translation: CASSREGDYGYTF.

The DNA for the CDR3 is TGCGCCAGCAGCCGTCCCGGGACAATCTATGGCTACACCTTC. Residues: CASSRPGTIYGYTF. The chain couples TRBV23-1 to TRBJ1-2, with TRBD1 as a possible D gene (6 bases). TRBV23-1 has ORF status, its function being uncertain. The V and J ends lost 6 bases and 4 bases respectively, with 15 bases between them. The CDR3 contains 14 residues.

With respect to this clone: This sample also contains other DNA sequences that code for the same CDR3. This chain uses TRBV5-5 with TRBJ2-7, with 7 positions matching TRBD1. The CDR3 runs to 12 residues. Germline V CDR1 and CDR2: SGHKS, YYEKEE (reference sequence). V lost 2 bases to trimming and J lost 7 bases; unmatched junction nucleotides: 3. CDR3 bases: TGTGCCAGCAGCTTCACAGGGGAAGAGCAGTACTTC. It is translated as CASSFTGEEQYF.

This chain uses TRBV28 with TRBJ2-7, with 10 bases lining up with TRBD1. Trimming removed 2 bases from V and 5 bases from J; junction bases left unmatched: 3. CDR1 is MDHEN, CDR2 SYDVKM, per germline. CDR3 length equals 14 residues. The CDR3 region has the DNA TGTGCCAGCAGTTTAGACAGGGGGCAGAACGAGCAGTACTTC. This gives the protein CASSLDRGQNEQYF.

The genes are TRBV11-2 and TRBJ2-2; 8 positions match TRBD2. The CDR3 is made up of 16 amino acids. The V gene's germline CDR1 is SGHAT and CDR2 FQNNGV. The J segment lost 1 base and the V segment lost 5 bases, leaving 6 bases of the junction unmatched. CDR3 bases: TGTGCCAGCAGCGGAGTTGGGACTAGGAACACCGGGGAGCTGTTTTTT. It yields the protein CASSGVGTRNTGELFF.